This entry lists 25 T cell receptor beta chains sequenced from one sample in a study of blood T cell repertoires in COVID-19. The method was immunoSEQ multiplex PCR; TCRdb's version includes in-frame clones alone and lacks a portion of them. The sample lists more than 140,000 clones, 86% occurring once. Sequences were obtained from peripheral blood. The receptors stem from an older woman with acute or convalescent COVID-19.

This chain uses TRBV11-3 with TRBJ1-5; tentative D call: TRBD1 (6 bases). With 1 base removed from V and 2 bases from J, the gap between germline ends came to 12 bases. This CDR3 is built from 16 residues. Germline V gene sequence: CDR1 SGHNT, CDR2 YENEEA. In DNA form, the CDR3 reads TGTGCCAGCAGCTTAGGGGGGCTGGTTGGCAATCAGCCCCAGCATTTT. This gives the protein CASSLGGLVGNQPQHF.

The V gene is TRBV11-2, the J gene TRBJ2-7; 8 bases are a match to TRBD2. This CDR3 is built from 17 residues. Germline V gene lookup returns CDR1 SGHAT and CDR2 FQNNGV. Germline trimming cut 2 bases from V and 0 bases from J; bases unmatched to any gene: 9. The CDR3 is CASSLWSGGGYSYEQYF. In DNA form, the CDR3 reads TGTGCCAGCAGCTTATGGAGCGGGGGCGGATACTCCTACGAGCAGTACTTC.

This clone showed up just a few times. The V call is TRBV13, the J call TRBJ2-7; maybe TRBD2 (5 bases). The germline gives CDR1 PRHDT, CDR2 FYEKMQ (reference sequence). V was clipped by 3 bases and J by 7 bases, with 10 bases between them. The CDR3 loop spans 12 amino acids. CDR3 nucleotide sequence: TGTGCCAGCAGCTTGAGGGTTCTGGAGCAGTACTTC. Its translation: CASSLRVLEQYF.

The rearrangement uses TRBV5-1 and TRBJ2-7; tentatively, D is TRBD1 (5 bases). V was cut by 5 bases and J by 2 bases, with 11 bases left in between. Looked up from germline, CDR1 is SGHRS and CDR2 is YFSETQ. This CDR3 has 13 amino acids. The CDR3 protein is CASSVGRAYEQYF. DNA for the CDR3: TGCGCCAGCAGTGTCGGCAGGGCCTACGAGCAGTACTTC.

V gene TRBV30 combines with J gene TRBJ1-1, with D possibly being TRBD1 (5 bases). Deletions cut 8 bases from V and 1 base from J, with 11 bases between. Germline V CDR1 and CDR2: GTSNPN, SVGIG (reference sequence). The CDR3 consists of 12 residues. CDR3 loop: CAINRPNTEAFF. CDR3 nucleotides: TGTGCCATTAACAGGCCGAACACTGAAGCTTTCTTT.

This clone was picked up a small number of times. This chain uses TRBV30 with TRBJ1-5; perhaps TRBD1 as D (5 bases). The CDR3 runs to 15 residues. The germline gives CDR1 GTSNPN, CDR2 SVGIG (reference sequence). V dropped 0 bases and J dropped 4 bases, with 13 bases sitting between them. CDR3 protein: CAWSVGGVPNQPQHF. The DNA for the CDR3 is TGTGCCTGGAGTGTGGGGGGAGTCCCAAATCAGCCCCAGCATTTT.

V is TRBV5-1 and J is TRBJ2-2, with TRBD2 matching 7 bases. CDR1 SGHRS and CDR2 YFSETQ come from the germline V gene. Losses at the gene ends were 3 bases for V and 0 bases for J; bases not matched to a gene: 11. This CDR3 spans 18 amino acids. The CDR3 coding sequence is TGCGCCAGCAGCTCCCTTCCGCGGCGGGGGTCGAACACCGGGGAGCTGTTTTTT. Residues: CASSSLPRRGSNTGELFF.

V gene TRBV11-2 combines with J gene TRBJ2-2, with 10 bases that match TRBD1. The CDR3 extends over 16 amino acids. V trimming: 5 bases; J trimming: 4 bases; junction bases outside the gene matches: 7. CDR1 and CDR2 (germline): SGHAT, FQNNGV. CDR3 sequence reads: CASSPPGQGITGELFF. In DNA, the CDR3 is TGTGCCAGCAGCCCACCGGGACAGGGGATCACCGGGGAGCTGTTTTTT.

The chain carries TRBV28 and TRBJ2-7, with a tentative D call TRBD1 (5 bases). From germline, CDR1 is MDHEN and CDR2 SYDVKM. Trimming removed 7 bases at V and 3 bases at J, with 16 bases between. The CDR3 is 14 amino acids. The CDR3 bases are TGTGCCAGCACCACCTTGGACAAGTTCTACGAGCAGTACTTC. This translates into CASTTLDKFYEQYF.

This clone occurred a few times. The same CDR3 arises from other DNA sequences in this sample as well. The CDR3 sequence: CASSDNNYGYTF. The CDR3 nucleotides read TGTGCCAGCTCGGACAATAACTATGGCTACACCTTC. This chain links TRBV18 with TRBJ1-2; the D gene is possibly TRBD1 (5 bases). CDR1 and CDR2 from the germline V gene are KGHSH and LQKENI. This CDR3 is built from 12 residues. V dropped 6 bases and J dropped 1 base, with 6 bases sitting between them. Using reference TRBV18 and TRBJ1-2 for the parts outside the CDR3, the full variable domain is NAGVMQNPRHLVRRRGQEARLRCSPMKGHSHVYWYRQLPEEGLKFMVYLQKENIIDESGMPKERFSAEFPKEGPSILRIQQVVRGDSAAYFCASSDNNYGYTFGSGTRLTVV.

J is TRBJ1-2 and V is TRBV9; the match to TRBD1 covers 7 bases. V trimming: 2 bases; J trimming: 4 bases; junction bases outside the gene matches: 11. The CDR3 totals 16 residues. Germline loops: CDR1 SGDLS, CDR2 YYNGEE. The CDR3 reads CASSVQEGAFGYGYTF. CDR3 in DNA: TGTGCCAGCAGCGTTCAAGAGGGGGCGTTTGGCTATGGCTACACCTTC.

V usage is TRBV18 and J usage is TRBJ1-2, with 7 positions matching TRBD1. Trimming removed 5 bases from V and 3 bases from J; junction bases left unmatched: 12. CDR1 is KGHSH and CDR2 is LQKENI in the germline V gene. This CDR3 has 16 residues. The CDR3 bases are TGTGCCAGCTCAACCAGGCCGAACAGGGGCGACTATGGCTACACCTTC. Its protein is CASSTRPNRGDYGYTF. The whole variable domain, filled in from reference TRBV18 and TRBJ1-2, reads NAGVMQNPRHLVRRRGQEARLRCSPMKGHSHVYWYRQLPEEGLKFMVYLQKENIIDESGMPKERFSAEFPKEGPSILRIQQVVRGDSAAYFCASSTRPNRGDYGYTFGSGTRLTVV.

V is TRBV7-2 and J is TRBJ2-5; 7 positions match TRBD1. Germline lookup yields CDR1 SGHTA and CDR2 FQGNSA. The V gene end was trimmed by 5 bases and the J gene end by 5 bases; junction bases not matched to a gene: 14. The CDR3 has 16 residues. The CDR3: CASSPRRGGGWETQYF. CDR3 nucleotides: TGTGCCAGCAGCCCTAGGAGAGGGGGCGGGTGGGAGACCCAGTACTTC.

The chain carries TRBV9 and TRBJ2-2; a weak D match, TRBD2 (5 bases). The V gene lost 4 bases and the J gene lost 0 bases, with 16 bases spanning the gap. This CDR3 region has 17 residues. Germline CDR1 reads SGDLS; CDR2 reads YYNGEE. CDR3 sequence: CASSYPGSFANTGELFF. CDR3 nucleotides: TGTGCCAGCAGCTACCCGGGGAGCTTCGCGAACACCGGGGAGCTGTTTTTT.

The rearrangement links TRBV7-9 to TRBJ1-2; 10 bases are a match to TRBD1. Trimming removed 5 bases from V and 6 bases from J; junction bases left unmatched: 15. This CDR3 has 17 amino acids. The germline gives CDR1 SEHNR, CDR2 FQNEAQ (reference sequence). CDR3 DNA sequence: TGTGCCAGCAGCATGCCACCGGGACAGGGGATTGGAAATGGCTACACCTTC. Its protein is CASSMPPGQGIGNGYTF.

This chain's CDR3 is CASSIGQGAADTQYF. The DNA of the CDR3 is TGTGCCAGTAGTATAGGGCAGGGGGCCGCAGATACGCAGTATTTT. The rearrangement links TRBV19 to TRBJ2-3; TRBD1 agrees at 8 bases. After removal of 1 base from V and 4 bases from J, the junction contained 4 bases not matched to a gene. Germline CDR1 and CDR2: LNHDA and SQIVND (reference sequence). The CDR3 is made up of 15 amino acids.

V and J are TRBV7-6 and TRBJ2-1; 11 bases map to TRBD1. Looked up from germline, CDR1 is SGHVS and CDR2 is FNYEAQ. The CDR3 spans 14 residues. Trimming cost V 3 bases and J 9 bases; bases outside gene matches: 4. DNA of the CDR3: TGTGCCAGCAGCTTGGGGACAGGGGGAGCTGAGCAGTTCTTC. It is translated as CASSLGTGGAEQFF.

This chain joins TRBV9 and TRBJ2-5; 13 positions agree with TRBD2. The V gene's germline CDR1 is SGDLS and CDR2 YYNGEE. The CDR3 runs to 17 residues. Losses at the gene ends were 4 bases for V and 2 bases for J; bases not matched to a gene: 8. Here the CDR3 DNA reads TGTGCCAGCAGCTTTGGACTAGCGGGGGCCCTACAAGAGACCCAGTACTTC. Its translation: CASSFGLAGALQETQYF. Complete variable domain (other parts from reference TRBV9 and TRBJ2-5): DSGVTQTPKHLITATGQRVTLRCSPRSGDLSVYWYQQSLDQGLQFLIQYYNGEERAKGNILERFSAQQFPDLHSELNLSSLELGDSALYFCASSFGLAGALQETQYFGPGTRLLVL.

The rearrangement joins TRBV28 to TRBJ2-3; D possibly corresponds to TRBD2 (6 bases). The CDR3 consists of 15 residues. Germline V gene sequence: CDR1 MDHEN, CDR2 SYDVKM. Trimming pared 3 bases from V and 1 base from J, leaving 11 bases between. The CDR3 coding sequence is TGTGCCAGCAGTTTTGCAGCGGGTCGCACAGATACGCAGTATTTT. This sequence encodes CASSFAAGRTDTQYF.

This clone is a singleton in its sample. This chain uses TRBV15 with TRBJ2-5; 8 bases agree with TRBD1. Unmatched junction bases numbered 4, after V lost 0 bases and J lost 4 bases. This CDR3 is 15 amino acids long. Germline V lookup: CDR1 LNHNV, CDR2 YYDKDF (reference sequence). The CDR3 DNA follows: TGTGCCACCAGCAGAGAGGGTACAGGGGGAGAGACCCAGTACTTC. This translates into CATSREGTGGETQYF.

This clone was found a few times. The V and J genes are TRBV20-1 and TRBJ1-5, with D possibly matching TRBD1 (6 bases). The CDR3 is 11 amino acids. Trimming took 7 bases from V and 6 from J, leaving 10 bases between them. Germline CDR1 reads DFQATT; CDR2 reads SNEGSKA (reference sequence). The CDR3 reads CSVTGSQPQHF. In DNA form, the CDR3 reads TGCAGTGTAACAGGGAGTCAGCCCCAGCATTTT.

The gene calls are TRBV29-1 and TRBJ2-3; possibly TRBD1 for D (5 bases). Germline lookup yields CDR1 SQVTM and CDR2 ANQGSEA. V was pared by 4 bases and J by 6 bases, with 11 bases between. This CDR3 has 12 amino acids. The CDR3 here is CSVAAGMDTQYF. The CDR3 bases are TGCAGCGTTGCCGCAGGGATGGATACGCAGTATTTT.

The rearrangement links TRBV5-4 to TRBJ2-7; 8 bases align to TRBD2. CDR1 and CDR2 (germline): SGHNT, YYREEE (reference sequence). The CDR3 contains 17 residues. V gave up 4 bases and J gave up 3 bases; unmatched junction bases: 15. This CDR3 is CASSPAGGDLHIYEQYF. The CDR3 DNA reads TGTGCCAGCAGCCCAGCCGGGGGGGACCTCCATATCTACGAGCAGTACTTC.

This clone has only a few counts. V is TRBV27 and J is TRBJ1-5; 8 bases are shared with TRBD1. CDR3 length: 16 residues. V was pared by 5 bases and J by 3 bases, with 9 bases of the junction left unmatched. The V gene's germline CDR1 is MNHEY and CDR2 SMNVEV (reference sequence). DNA of the CDR3: TGTGCCAGCAGTCCTTCTTACAGGGGGAACAATCAGCCCCAGCATTTT. Amino acid sequence: CASSPSYRGNNQPQHF.

The gene calls are TRBV9 and TRBJ1-2, with TRBD1 matching 8 bases. Germline trimming cut 4 bases from V and 7 bases from J; bases unmatched to any gene: 9. Germline V gene lookup returns CDR1 SGDLS and CDR2 YYNGEE. The CDR3 loop spans 14 amino acids. The DNA for the CDR3 is TGTGCCAGCAGCCAAGGACAGGGAAGCAGTGGCTACACCTTC. Its translation is CASSQGQGSSGYTF.